This T cell receptor beta chain was captured by sequencing in a study of PD-1 blockade in classical Hodgkin lymphoma. General observations from the study: Complete responders showed a baseline diversity that resembled the diversity of newly diagnosed patients.

A note on this clone: Its antigen is not known.

Time point described: cycle 4 day 1 (C4D1), after 6 weeks of nivolumab. All patients experienced relapse after autologous stem cell transplantation, and brentuximab vedotin exposure was variable. Negative magnetic selection isolated CD4+ T cells from thawed PBMCs. Measured with immunoSEQ multiplex PCR; TCRdb has only the in-frame clones, and not every one. The data hold about 17,000 clones, with about 75% observed a single time. Germline V CDR1 and CDR2: MGHDK, SYGVNS. The CDR3 extends over 17 amino acids. Trimming at V came to 5 bases and at J to 6 bases, leaving 15 bases not matched to a gene. This sample comprised CD4+ T cells from blood, obtained before the fourth cycle of nivolumab. This rearrangement joins TRBV25-1 to TRBJ2-1, with TRBD2 matching over 8 bases. This clonotype was sampled from a human donor with classical Hodgkin lymphoma. The CDR3 region is CASSQQPGTSYGNEQFF. DNA for the CDR3: TGTGCCAGCAGTCAACAGCCCGGGACTAGTTATGGCAATGAGCAGTTCTTC.